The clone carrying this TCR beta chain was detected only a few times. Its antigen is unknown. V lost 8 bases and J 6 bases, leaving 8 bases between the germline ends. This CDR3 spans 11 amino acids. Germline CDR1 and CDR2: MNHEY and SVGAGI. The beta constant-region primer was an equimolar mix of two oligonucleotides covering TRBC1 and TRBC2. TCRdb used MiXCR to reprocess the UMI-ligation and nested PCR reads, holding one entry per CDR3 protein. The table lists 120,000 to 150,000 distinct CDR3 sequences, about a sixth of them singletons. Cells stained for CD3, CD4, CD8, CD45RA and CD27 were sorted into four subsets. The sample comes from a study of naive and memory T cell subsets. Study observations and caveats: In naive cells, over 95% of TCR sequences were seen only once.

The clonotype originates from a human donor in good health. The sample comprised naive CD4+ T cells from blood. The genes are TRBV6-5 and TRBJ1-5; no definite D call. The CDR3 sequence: CASGRTQPQHF. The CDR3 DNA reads TGTGCCAGCGGTAGGACTCAGCCCCAGCATTTT.